Listed below are T cell receptor beta chains from one sample, sequenced in a study of blood T cells in healthy people across ages. Each CDR3 protein gets one entry after TCRdb re-called the 5' RACE reads with MiXCR. The sample yields hundreds of thousands of distinct CDR3 sequences, under 40% seen once. Source material: blood. The origin of the receptors is a man between 18 and 35 years old in good health. CDR3s include the opening cysteine and the closing phenylalanine or tryptophan.

j_call v_call cdr3_aa
TRBJ2-1 TRBV20-1 CSASVAGGVYNEQFF
TRBJ2-2 TRBV12-3/TRBV12-4 CASSLAGGPVNAGELFF
TRBJ2-1 TRBV24-1 CATSDSGLAGHNEQFF
TRBJ1-1 TRBV2 CASKGGYTAEAFF
TRBJ1-2 TRBV10-3 CAISHGLGAHRYGYTF
TRBJ2-3 TRBV5-1 CASSDTGTGGTDTQYF
TRBJ2-3 TRBV20-1 CSAAPPAGDTDTQYF
- TRBV12-3/TRBV12-4 CASSLGLAIMQETQFF
TRBJ2-7 TRBV6-5 CASSYKFGAREQYF
TRBJ1-1 TRBV12-3/TRBV12-4 CASSPQHKNTEAFF
TRBJ2-3 TRBV12-3/TRBV12-4 CASSYTLTDTQYF
TRBJ2-5 TRBV18 CASSPEVLGQGQETQYF
- TRBV19 CASTDSGDQETQFF
TRBJ1-1 TRBV3-1 CASSQVQMNTEAFF
TRBJ2-4 TRBV7-9 CASRPTGYGDKNIQYF
TRBJ1-6 TRBV6-2/TRBV6-3 CASSYSAGLSSPLHF
TRBJ2-5 TRBV2 CATGRGEKETQYF
TRBJ2-5 TRBV21-1 CASSKTELRGETQYF
TRBJ1-5 TRBV2 CASSDRGGQPQHF
TRBJ2-7 TRBV7-2 CASSLGPRGEQYF
TRBJ1-1 TRBV20-1 CSARGGYSEAFF
TRBJ2-2 TRBV6-6 CASSFGTGGPGELFF
TRBJ1-1 TRBV2 CASSDRGRTEAFF
TRBJ1-4 TRBV11-1 CASSSEWEDEKLFF
TRBJ2-7 TRBV20-1 CSATAAGQSSYEQYF
TRBJ2-1 TRBV25-1 CASSATTSIYNEQFF
TRBJ2-4 TRBV2 CASSGRRGNIQYF
TRBJ2-1 TRBV7-9 CASISGTGGGWGPLNEQFF
- TRBV29-1 CSVRSSYNEQYF
TRBJ1-2 TRBV2 CASTHPQGAGYGYTF
TRBJ1-5 TRBV5-1 CASSRDLSQPQHF
- TRBV9 CASSVGAGSEQYF
TRBJ2-1 TRBV5-1 CASSPLAGDEQFF
TRBJ2-3 TRBV7-2 CASSLLYVGDTQYF
TRBJ1-1 TRBV7-9 CASSSRQGEAFF
TRBJ2-7 TRBV15 CATSRPGPSDEQYF
TRBJ1-1 TRBV11-1 CASSAGQSEAFF
TRBJ1-1 TRBV6-2/TRBV6-3 CASTRWGTEAFF
TRBJ2-1 TRBV5-1 CASSYDIVSNEQFF
TRBJ2-7 TRBV5-6 CASSGTGISYEQYF
TRBJ1-5 TRBV12-3/TRBV12-4 CASRQTGAYNQPQHF
TRBJ2-7 TRBV20-1 CSASLDRVYEQYF
TRBJ2-2 TRBV18 CASSPTSLPNTGELFF
- TRBV2 CASSGTRYNEQYF
TRBJ2-1 TRBV20-1 CSAASAGGLGNEQFF
TRBJ1-1 TRBV6-6 CASSYFSDMNTEAFF
TRBJ1-3 TRBV20-1 CSANQGVAGNTIYF
TRBJ1-6 TRBV10-3 CATQHPGPGANSPLHF
TRBJ1-1 TRBV12-3/TRBV12-4 CASSLNHRTGGKRGTEAFF
TRBJ1-5 TRBV4-3 CASSQDHRGRQPQHF
TRBJ2-6 TRBV6-2/TRBV6-3 CASSYSGPGSGANVLTF
TRBJ2-3 TRBV7-9 CASSLGGDSTDTQYF